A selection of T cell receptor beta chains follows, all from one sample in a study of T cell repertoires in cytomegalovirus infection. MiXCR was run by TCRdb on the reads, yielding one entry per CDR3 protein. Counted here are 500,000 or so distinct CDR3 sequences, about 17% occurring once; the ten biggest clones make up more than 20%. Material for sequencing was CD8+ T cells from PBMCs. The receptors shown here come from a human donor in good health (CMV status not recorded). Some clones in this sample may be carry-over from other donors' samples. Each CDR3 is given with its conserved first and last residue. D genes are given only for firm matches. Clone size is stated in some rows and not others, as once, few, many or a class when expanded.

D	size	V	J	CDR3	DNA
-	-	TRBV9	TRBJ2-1	CASSGSEAYNEQFF	TGTGCCAGCAGCGGTAGCGAGGCCTACAATGAGCAGTTCTTC
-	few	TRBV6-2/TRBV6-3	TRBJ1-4	CASSINRATNEKLFF	TGTGCCAGCAGTATAAACAGAGCAACTAATGAAAAACTGTTTTTT
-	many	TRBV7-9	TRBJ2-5	CASSLQDSEETQYF	TGTGCCAGCAGCTTACAGGACAGTGAAGAGACCCAGTACTTC
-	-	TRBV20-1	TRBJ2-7	CSALPRGPGDEQYF	TGCAGTGCTCTTCCGCGGGGGCCGGGGGACGAGCAGTACTTC
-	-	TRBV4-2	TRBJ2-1	CASSQPRAAEQFF	TGTGCCAGCAGCCAACCCCGGGCGGCTGAGCAGTTCTTC
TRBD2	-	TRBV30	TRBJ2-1	CAWSVRAGNEQFF	TGTGCCTGGAGTGTGAGAGCGGGAAATGAGCAGTTCTTC
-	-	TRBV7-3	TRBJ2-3	CASSYYSGADTQYF	TGTGCCAGCAGTTATTACTCGGGGGCAGATACGCAGTATTTT
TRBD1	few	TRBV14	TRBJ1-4	CASSLYRGTNEKLFF	TGTGCCAGCAGCCTTTACAGGGGGACTAATGAAAAACTGTTTTTT
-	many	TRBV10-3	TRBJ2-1	CAISEFPRQEYYNEQFF	TGTGCCATCAGTGAGTTTCCCCGACAGGAATACTACAATGAGCAGTTCTTC
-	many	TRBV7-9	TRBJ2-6	CASSFDTPFLLTF	TGTGCCAGCAGCTTCGACACCCCGTTCCTCCTGACTTTC
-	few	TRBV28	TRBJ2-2	CASSLPLAEDAGELFF	TGTGCCAGCAGTTTACCCCTAGCCGAAGATGCCGGGGAGCTGTTTTTT
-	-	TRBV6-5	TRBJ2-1	CASSPGTGIYNEQFF	TGTGCCAGCAGCCCCGGGACTGGGATCTACAATGAGCAGTTCTTC
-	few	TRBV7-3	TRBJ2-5	CASSLTGAGEETQYF	TGTGCCAGCAGCTTAACGGGAGCAGGGGAAGAGACCCAGTACTTC
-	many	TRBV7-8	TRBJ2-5	CASSLGRLIQETQYF	TGTGCCAGCAGCTTAGGGAGACTGATACAAGAGACCCAGTACTTC
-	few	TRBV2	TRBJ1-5	CASSEAGRQPQHF	TGTGCCAGCAGTGAAGCGGGTCGGCAGCCCCAGCATTTT
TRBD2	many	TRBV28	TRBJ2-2	CASSLRLAGEGTGELFF	TGTGCCAGCAGTCTCCGACTAGCGGGAGAGGGGACCGGGGAGCTGTTTTTT
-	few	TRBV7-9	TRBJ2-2	CASSLPPKKGGPGGELFF	TGTGCCAGCAGCTTACCCCCAAAAAAAGGAGGGCCTGGCGGGGAGCTGTTTTTT
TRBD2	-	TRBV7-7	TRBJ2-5	CASSFYSGTSFGETQYF	TGTGCTAGCAGCTTTTACTCCGGGACTAGCTTCGGGGAGACCCAGTACTTC
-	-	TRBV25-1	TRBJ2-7	CASTTPSYEQYF	TGTGCCAGCACTACACCCTCCTACGAGCAGTACTTC
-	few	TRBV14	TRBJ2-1	CASSQEWGNEQFF	TGTGCCAGCAGCCAAGAGTGGGGCAATGAGCAGTTCTTC
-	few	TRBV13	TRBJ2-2	CASLDPSANTGELFF	TGTGCCAGCCTAGACCCTTCCGCGAACACCGGGGAGCTGTTTTTT
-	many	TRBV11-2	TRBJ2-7	CASSSTVGARDEQYF	TGTGCCAGCAGCTCTACGGTTGGGGCCCGGGACGAGCAGTACTTC
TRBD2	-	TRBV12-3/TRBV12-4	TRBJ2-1	CASSNTSSGSLYNEQFF	TGTGCCAGCAGCAACACTAGTAGCGGGAGCCTCTACAATGAGCAGTTCTTC
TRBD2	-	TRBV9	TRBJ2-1	CASSPQGTSGIWGSEGQFF	TGTGCCAGCAGCCCTCAGGGGACTAGCGGGATCTGGGGATCGGAGGGGCAGTTCTTC
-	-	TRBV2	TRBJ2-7	CASSDGSTSSYEQYF	TGTGCCAGCTCCGACGGCTCTACCAGCTCCTACGAGCAGTACTTC
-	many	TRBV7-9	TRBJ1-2	CASSFGRAGSYGYTF	TGTGCCAGCAGCTTTGGCAGGGCGGGGAGCTATGGCTACACCTTC
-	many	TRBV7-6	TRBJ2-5	CASSLVPGLPGETQYF	TGTGCCAGCAGCTTAGTACCTGGACTCCCCGGGGAGACCCAGTACTTC
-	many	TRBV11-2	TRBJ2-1	CASSQLKGDYNEQFF	TGTGCCAGCAGCCAACTTAAGGGGGACTACAATGAGCAGTTCTTC
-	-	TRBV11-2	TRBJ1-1	CASSGVGGNTEAFF	TGTGCCAGCAGCGGGGTTGGGGGAAACACTGAAGCTTTCTTT
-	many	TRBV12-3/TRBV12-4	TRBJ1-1	CASFVPGGTEAFF	TGTGCCAGCTTCGTTCCGGGTGGGACTGAAGCTTTCTTT
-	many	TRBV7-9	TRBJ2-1	CASSSTQSVWGQYNEQFF	TGTGCCAGCAGCTCAACACAGTCCGTCTGGGGGCAGTACAATGAGCAGTTCTTC